This TCR beta chain came from a study of T cell responses to AZD1222 COVID-19 vaccine. Across the whole study: It was second doses at about 4 or about 12 weeks that were pooled.

Study conclusions and caveats: CD4 TCRs associated with vaccination spanned spike, dominating at 160-218 and 743-854.

Note on this clone: Its antigen remains unknown.

The table came from immunoSEQ multiplex PCR; TCRdb's copy has only in-frame clones and leaves some out. The table has about 170,000 clones, around 87% seen once; the top ten hold approximately 7.2%. In germline, CDR1 is KGHSH, CDR2 LQKENI. The CDR3 has 14 amino acids. V lost 3 bases to trimming and J lost 5 bases; unmatched junction nucleotides: 1. This sequence joins TRBV18 and TRBJ2-1; 10 positions agree with TRBD1. This receptor was obtained from an adult in good health. Material: peripheral blood, obtained on day 0 of AZD1222 vaccination. The CDR3 region is CASSPGTGDNEQFF. In nucleotides, the CDR3 is TGTGCCAGCTCACCTGGGACAGGGGACAATGAGCAGTTCTTC.